This T cell receptor beta chain was found in a study of cytomegalovirus exposure and HLA in healthy donors. Method: immunoSEQ multiplex PCR; TCRdb's copy keeps in-frame clones and lacks some. This table holds 200,000 to 300,000 clones, about 90% found once. The germline CDR1 and CDR2 sequences are SGHRS and YFSETQ. Trimming pared 0 bases from V and 3 bases from J, leaving 9 bases between. The CDR3 contains 14 residues. The sequenced material came from PBMCs. This sequence joins TRBV5-1 and TRBJ1-1; D call uncertain. This receptor was obtained from a woman between 25 and 40 years old in good health and CMV-seropositive. This CDR3 is CASSLVQSDTEAFF. Written as DNA, the CDR3 is TGCGCCAGCAGCTTGGTGCAGTCAGACACTGAAGCTTTCTTT.